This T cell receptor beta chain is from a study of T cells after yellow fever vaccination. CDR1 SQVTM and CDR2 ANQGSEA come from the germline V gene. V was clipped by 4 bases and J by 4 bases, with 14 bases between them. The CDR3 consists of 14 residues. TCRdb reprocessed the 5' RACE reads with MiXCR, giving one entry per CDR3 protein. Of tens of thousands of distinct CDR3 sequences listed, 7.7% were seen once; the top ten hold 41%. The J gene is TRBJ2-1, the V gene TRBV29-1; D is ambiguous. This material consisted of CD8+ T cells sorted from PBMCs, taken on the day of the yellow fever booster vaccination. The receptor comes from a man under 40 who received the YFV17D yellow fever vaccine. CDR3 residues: CSVVVAPRYNEQFF. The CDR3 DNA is TGCAGCGTTGTGGTGGCTCCCAGGTACAATGAGCAGTTCTTC.